This T cell receptor beta chain was observed in a study of spatial heterogeneity in lung cancer. The time point was: sample taken at primary tumor resection. Within the sample, this clonotype is medium-sized (0.01 to 0.1%). Its antigen is not known. Every TCR cDNA molecule bore its own unique molecular identifier. Using its own MiXCR run on the 5' RACE reads, TCRdb lists one record per CDR3 protein. This table holds 950 to 1,100 distinct CDR3 sequences, roughly 9.7% found once. Whole-study results and caveats: Tumor mutation counts were tracked by expanded intratumoral alpha and beta TCR counts.

V was shortened by 0 bases and J by 0 bases, with 14 bases between the two germline ends. The germline gives CDR1 SQVTM, CDR2 ANQGSEA. This CDR3 spans 17 amino acids. This sequence originates from a male donor with early-stage non-small cell lung cancer. Sequenced material: lung tumor tissue, taken at surgery. The rearrangement links TRBV29-1 to TRBJ1-4; D may be TRBD1 (6 bases). For the CDR3, the DNA is TGCAGCGTTGAAGATCCCGGGACAACGGCAACTAATGAAAAACTGTTTTTT. As protein: CSVEDPGTTATNEKLFF.